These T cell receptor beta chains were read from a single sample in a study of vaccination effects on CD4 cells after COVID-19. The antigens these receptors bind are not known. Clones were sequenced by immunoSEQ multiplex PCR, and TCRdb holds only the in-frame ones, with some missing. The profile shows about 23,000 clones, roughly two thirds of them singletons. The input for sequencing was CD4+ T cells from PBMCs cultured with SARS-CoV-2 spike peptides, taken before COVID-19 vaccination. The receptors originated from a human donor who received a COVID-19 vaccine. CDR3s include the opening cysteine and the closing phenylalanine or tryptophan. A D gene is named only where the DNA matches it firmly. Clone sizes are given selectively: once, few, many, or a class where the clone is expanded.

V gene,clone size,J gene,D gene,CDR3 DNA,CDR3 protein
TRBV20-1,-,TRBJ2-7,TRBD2,TGCAGTGCTAGTAGACCCGGGACTAGCGGGAGGGCGCGGAGGGAGCAGTACTTC,CSASRPGTSGRARREQYF
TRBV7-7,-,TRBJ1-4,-,TGTGCCAGCAGCTCCGGTCGGGGTTCAAATGAAAAACTGTTTTTT,CASSSGRGSNEKLFF
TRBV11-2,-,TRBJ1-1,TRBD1,TGTGCCAGCAGCTTTATACAGGGGATAGGGGTGAACACTGAAGCTTTCTTT,CASSFIQGIGVNTEAFF
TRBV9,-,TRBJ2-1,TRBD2,TGTGCCAGCAGCGTAGTCGGCGGGAGGCTTAATGAGCAGTTCTTC,CASSVVGGRLNEQFF
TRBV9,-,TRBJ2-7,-,TGTGCCAGCAGCCCGGGGGCGTCCGAGCAGTACTTC,CASSPGASEQYF
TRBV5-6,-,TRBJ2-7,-,TGTGCCAGCAGCTTGTCCTTAGGTCTCGAGCAGTACTTC,CASSLSLGLEQYF
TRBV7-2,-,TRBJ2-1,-,TGTGCCAGCAGCTTAGAGATGCTAAATGAGCAGTTCTTC,CASSLEMLNEQFF
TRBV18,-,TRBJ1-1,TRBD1,TGTGCCAGCTCAGACTATGACAGGGGTGAAGCTTTCTTT,CASSDYDRGEAFF
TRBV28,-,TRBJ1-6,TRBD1,TGTGCCAGCAGACCAACAGGGGAAAATTCACCCCTCCACTTT,CASRPTGENSPLHF
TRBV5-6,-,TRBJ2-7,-,TGTGCCAGCAGCGTGGACCTACTCTCCTACGAGCAGTACTTC,CASSVDLLSYEQYF
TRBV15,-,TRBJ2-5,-,TGTGCCACCAGCAGGTTCCCGCAAGAGACCCAGTACTTC,CATSRFPQETQYF
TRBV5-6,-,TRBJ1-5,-,TGTGCCAGCAGCCTACAGCAGCGTGATCAGCCCCAGCATTTT,CASSLQQRDQPQHF
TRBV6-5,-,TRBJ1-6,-,TGTGCCAGCAGTTACGCGAAAGGGTCTAATTCACCCCTCCACTTT,CASSYAKGSNSPLHF
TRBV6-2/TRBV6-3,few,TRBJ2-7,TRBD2,TGTGCCAGCAGTTACGGGACTAGCTCCTACGAGCAGTACTTC,CASSYGTSSYEQYF
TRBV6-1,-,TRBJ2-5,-,TGTGCCAGCAGTGGGCGGTGGGGAACACTAAAAGAGACCCAGTACTTC,CASSGRWGTLKETQYF
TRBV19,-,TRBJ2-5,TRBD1,TGTGCCAGTAGTATAGTCTTAATGGGACAGGAAGAGACCCAGTACTTC,CASSIVLMGQEETQYF
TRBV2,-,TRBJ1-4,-,TGTGCCAGCCATGATATTGCGTGGGCTAATGAAAAACTGTTTTTT,CASHDIAWANEKLFF
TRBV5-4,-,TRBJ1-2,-,TGTGCCAGCAGCCCCGGACAGAGCTCCCTCTATGGCTACACCTTC,CASSPGQSSLYGYTF
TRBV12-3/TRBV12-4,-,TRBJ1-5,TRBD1,TGTGCCAGCAGGGGACAGGGGGATCAGCCCCAGCATTTT,CASRGQGDQPQHF
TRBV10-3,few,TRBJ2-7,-,TGTGCCATCAGTGAGTCCCCAGAGGGGTACGAGCAGTACTTC,CAISESPEGYEQYF
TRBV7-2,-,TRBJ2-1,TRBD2,TGTGCCAGCAGCTTACAGGGATCTGGAGCGGGGCGGTACAATGAGCAGTTCTTC,CASSLQGSGAGRYNEQFF
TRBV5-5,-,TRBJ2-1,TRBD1,TGTGCCAGCAGCTTCGAGGACAGGTCCTGGAATGAGCAGTTCTTC,CASSFEDRSWNEQFF
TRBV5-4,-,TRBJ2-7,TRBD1,TGTGCCAGCAGCCACCTCCCGACAGGGGGCACCTACGAGCAGTACTTC,CASSHLPTGGTYEQYF
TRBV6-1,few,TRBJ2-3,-,TGTGCCAGCAGCCGGCGCGGTCCCACAGATACGCAGTATTTT,CASSRRGPTDTQYF
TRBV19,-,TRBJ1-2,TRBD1,TGTGCCAGTAGTAAGAGACAGGGGGAAAAGCGTGGCTACACCTTC,CASSKRQGEKRGYTF
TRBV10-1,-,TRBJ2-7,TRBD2,TGCGCCAGCAGTAACGCGCGGGAGAGGGACTACGAGCAGTACTTC,CASSNARERDYEQYF
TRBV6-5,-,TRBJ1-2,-,TGTGCCAGCAGCGATACCCAGGATCGGGGTGGCTACACCTTC,CASSDTQDRGGYTF
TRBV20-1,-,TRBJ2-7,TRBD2,TGCAGTGCTAGTGGGGGACTCGGGGGGACCTACGAGCAGTACTTC,CSASGGLGGTYEQYF
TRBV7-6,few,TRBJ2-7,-,TGTGCCAGCAGCGCGTCGGCAGGAGCGGCCACCTCCTACGAGCAGTACTTC,CASSASAGAATSYEQYF
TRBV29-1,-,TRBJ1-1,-,TGCAGCGGAGGGTCAAGCCGAATGAACACTGAAGCTTTCTTT,CSGGSSRMNTEAFF
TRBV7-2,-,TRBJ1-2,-,TGTGCCAGCAGCCCTAGCCAGGGGTCCTATGGCTACACCTTC,CASSPSQGSYGYTF
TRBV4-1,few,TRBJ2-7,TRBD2,TGCGCCAGCAGCCAAGCTGATCTGGGACTAGCGGATTACGAGCAGTACTTC,CASSQADLGLADYEQYF
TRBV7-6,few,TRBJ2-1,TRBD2,TGTGCCAGCAGCTCCCAAATACTAGCGGGGCGTTACAATGAGCAGTTCTTC,CASSSQILAGRYNEQFF
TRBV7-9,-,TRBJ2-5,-,TGTGCCAGCAGCCCCGCCTGGAAGCAAGAGACCCAGTACTTC,CASSPAWKQETQYF
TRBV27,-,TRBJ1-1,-,TGTGCCAGCAGTTTAGCGCAAGGGGGTTCTAAAGCTTTCTTT,CASSLAQGGSKAFF
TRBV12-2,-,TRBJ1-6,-,TGTGCAAGTCGCTTAGAGGTTAAGGGACAGGGTATTTCACCCCTCCACTTT,CASRLEVKGQGISPLHF
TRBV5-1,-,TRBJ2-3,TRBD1,TGCGCCAGCAGCGGCGGGACAGGTCCAGATACGCAGTATTTT,CASSGGTGPDTQYF